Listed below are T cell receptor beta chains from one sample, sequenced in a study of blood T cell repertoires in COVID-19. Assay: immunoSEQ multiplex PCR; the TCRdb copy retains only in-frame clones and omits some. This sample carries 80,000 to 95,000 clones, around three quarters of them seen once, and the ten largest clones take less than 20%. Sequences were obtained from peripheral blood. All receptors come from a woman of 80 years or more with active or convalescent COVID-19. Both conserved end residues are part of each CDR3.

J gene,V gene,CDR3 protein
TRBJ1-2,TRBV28,CASSQGRGYTF
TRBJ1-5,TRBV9,CASSVAGGQNQPQHF
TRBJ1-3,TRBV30,CAWAPSSGNTIYF
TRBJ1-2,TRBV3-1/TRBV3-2,CASSQGAGQGAIGYTF
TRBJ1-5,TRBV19,CASSIGQYNQPQHF
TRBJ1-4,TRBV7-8,CASGRSNEKLFF
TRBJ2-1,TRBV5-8,CASSLVGIEQFF
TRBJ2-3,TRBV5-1,CASSLEGGTDTQYF
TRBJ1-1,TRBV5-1,CASKGGADTEAFF
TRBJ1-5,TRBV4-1,CASSLRQGGNQPQHF
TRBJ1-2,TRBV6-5,CASSSYRVVIGGYTF
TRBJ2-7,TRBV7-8,CASSHRGAYEQYF
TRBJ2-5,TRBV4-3,CASSQDTTKQETQYF
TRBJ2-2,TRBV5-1,CASSLVSSGSTGELFF
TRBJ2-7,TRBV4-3,CASSQGAGHYEQYF
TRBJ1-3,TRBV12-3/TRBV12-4,CASSSGLRNTIYF
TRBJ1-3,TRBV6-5,CASIQGMSGNTIYF
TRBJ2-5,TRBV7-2,CASSSGRLLQETQYF
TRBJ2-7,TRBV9,CASSTGLAGDEQYF
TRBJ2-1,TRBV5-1,CASSLVSGGTGNEQFF
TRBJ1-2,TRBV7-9,CASSLGQGLLRYGYTF
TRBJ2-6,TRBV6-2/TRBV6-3,CASSYSSGSFSRANVLTF
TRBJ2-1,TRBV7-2,CASSLVGGPGNEQFF
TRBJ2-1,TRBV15,CATSRGGQGDSYNEQFF
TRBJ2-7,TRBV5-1,CASSLNRVSYEQYF
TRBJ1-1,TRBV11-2,CASSLGGPSTEAFF
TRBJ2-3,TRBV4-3,CASSQDNGLGTDTQYF
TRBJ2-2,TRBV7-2,CASSPRLAGGPGLARELFF
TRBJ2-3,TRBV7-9,CASSSRLSTDTQYF
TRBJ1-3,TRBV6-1,CASSGIQGVGSGNTIYF
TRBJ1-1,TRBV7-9,CASSPPQTEAFF
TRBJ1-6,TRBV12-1,CASLGQVYNSPLHF
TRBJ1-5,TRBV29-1,CSVGDRDQPQHF
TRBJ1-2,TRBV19,CASSSPGQNYGYTF
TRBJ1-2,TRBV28,CASSLRRGWYGYTF
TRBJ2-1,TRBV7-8,CASSSRGPYNEQFF
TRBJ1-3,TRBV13,CASSLDQGKAGNTIYF
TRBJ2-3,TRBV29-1,CSVEGASVSNTQYF
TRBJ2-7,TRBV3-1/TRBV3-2,CASSQVAGVGEQYF
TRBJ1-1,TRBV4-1,CASSQRQENTEAFF
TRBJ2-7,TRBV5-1,CASMWGMRQDYEQYF
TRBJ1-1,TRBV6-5,CASSRTEMNTEAFF
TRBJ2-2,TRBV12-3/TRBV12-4,CASSLGQTGELFF
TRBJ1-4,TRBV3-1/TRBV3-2,CASSQRRSTNEKLFF
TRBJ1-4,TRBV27,CASSSRSGYKVATNEKLFF
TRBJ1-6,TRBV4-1,CASSQDRQAIPLHF